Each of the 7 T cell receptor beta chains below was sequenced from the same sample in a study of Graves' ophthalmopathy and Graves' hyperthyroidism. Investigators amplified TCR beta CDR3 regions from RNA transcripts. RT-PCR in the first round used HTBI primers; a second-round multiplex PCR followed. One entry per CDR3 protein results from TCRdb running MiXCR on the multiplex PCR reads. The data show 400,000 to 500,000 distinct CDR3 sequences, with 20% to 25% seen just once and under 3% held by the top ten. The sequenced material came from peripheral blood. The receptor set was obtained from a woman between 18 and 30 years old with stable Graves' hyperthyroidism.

The CDR3 sequence is CASILGTGQNTGELFF. CDR3 bases: TGTGCCAGCATCCTTGGGACAGGGCAGAACACCGGGGAGCTGTTTTTT. J is TRBJ2-2 and V is TRBV12-3 or TRBV12-4; 9 bases match TRBD1. The V gene end was trimmed by 7 bases and the J gene end by 1 base; junction bases not matched to a gene: 7. The CDR3 loop spans 16 amino acids.

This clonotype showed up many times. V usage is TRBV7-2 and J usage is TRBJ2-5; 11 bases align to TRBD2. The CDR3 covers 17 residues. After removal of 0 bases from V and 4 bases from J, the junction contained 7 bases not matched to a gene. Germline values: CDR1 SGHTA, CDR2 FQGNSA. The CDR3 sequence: CASSLALIAGGLETQYF. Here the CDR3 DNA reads TGTGCCAGCAGCTTAGCGCTTATAGCGGGAGGGCTAGAGACCCAGTACTTC. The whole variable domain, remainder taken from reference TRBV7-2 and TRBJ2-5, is GAGVSQSPSNKVTEKGKDVELRCDPISGHTALYWYRQSLGQGLEFLIYFQGNSAPDKSGLPSDRFSAERTGGSVSTLTIQRTQQEDSAVYLCASSLALIAGGLETQYFGPGTRLLVL.

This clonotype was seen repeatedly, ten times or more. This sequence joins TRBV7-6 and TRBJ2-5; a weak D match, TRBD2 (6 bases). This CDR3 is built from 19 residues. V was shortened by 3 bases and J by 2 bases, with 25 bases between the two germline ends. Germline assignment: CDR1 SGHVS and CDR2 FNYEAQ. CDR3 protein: CASSLEGLTERSEQETQYF. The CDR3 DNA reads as TGTGCCAGCAGCTTGGAGGGGCTAACTGAACGAAGTGAACAAGAGACCCAGTACTTC.

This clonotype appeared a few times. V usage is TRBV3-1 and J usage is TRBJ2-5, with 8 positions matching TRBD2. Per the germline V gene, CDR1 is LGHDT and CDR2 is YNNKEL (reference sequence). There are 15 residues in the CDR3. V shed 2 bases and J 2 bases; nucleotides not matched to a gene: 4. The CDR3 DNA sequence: TGTGCCAGCAGCCAACCACTAGCGGCTCAAGAGACCCAGTACTTC. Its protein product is CASSQPLAAQETQYF.

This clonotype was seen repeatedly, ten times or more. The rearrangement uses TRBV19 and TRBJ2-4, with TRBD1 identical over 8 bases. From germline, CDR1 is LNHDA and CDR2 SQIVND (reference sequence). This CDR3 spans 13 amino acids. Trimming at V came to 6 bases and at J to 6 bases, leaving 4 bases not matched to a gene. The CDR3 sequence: CASRRQGINIQYF. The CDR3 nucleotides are TGTGCCAGTAGGAGACAGGGGATAAACATTCAGTACTTC.

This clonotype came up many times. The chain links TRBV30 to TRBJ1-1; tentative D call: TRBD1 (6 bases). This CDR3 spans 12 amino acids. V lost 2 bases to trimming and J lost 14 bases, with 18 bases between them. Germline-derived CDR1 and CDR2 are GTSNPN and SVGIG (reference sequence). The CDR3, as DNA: TGTGCCTGGAGTCGCGAGTTCAAGGGGGGGTTCTTT. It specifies CAWSREFKGGFF.

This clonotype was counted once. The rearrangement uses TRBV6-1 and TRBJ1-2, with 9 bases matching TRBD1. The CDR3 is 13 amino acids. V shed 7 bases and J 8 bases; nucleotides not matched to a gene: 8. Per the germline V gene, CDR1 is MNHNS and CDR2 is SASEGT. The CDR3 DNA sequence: TGTGCCAGCACCAGAGGACAGGGGATCGGCTACACCTTC. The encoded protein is CASTRGQGIGYTF.